This entry is about one TCR beta chain. TCRdb keeps only in-frame clones here, not all; method: immunoSEQ multiplex PCR. Altogether 30,000 to 40,000 clones are present, roughly four fifths being singletons, with the ten largest covering around 6%. Germline CDR1 reads SGHRS; CDR2 reads YFSETQ. Trimming pared 4 bases from V and 1 base from J, leaving 11 bases between. CDR3 length: 14 residues. Treatment here: randomized to nivolumab then ipilimumab (arm A) or the reverse (arm B). No patient had prior DNA-damaging chemotherapy. Live CD3+CD8+ CD19− CD56− cells were sorted from PBMCs. This sample was included in a study of sequential checkpoint blockade in melanoma. Across the whole study: Randomization was 1:1 between first-line nivolumab→ipilimumab and ipilimumab→nivolumab. Each arm's sequence ended with maintenance nivolumab.

V usage is TRBV5-1 and J usage is TRBJ1-1; TRBD1 is a possible D gene (6 bases). The TCR sequence derives from a human donor with melanoma. Sequencing used CD8+ T cells sorted from blood (inferred from file names), obtained from a patient given nivolumab and ipilimumab in sequence. The CDR3 loop reads CASSVDSTNTEAFF. CDR3 DNA: TGCGCCAGCAGCGTGGACAGCACGAACACTGAAGCTTTCTTT.